A single sample gave rise to the 5 T cell receptor beta chains below, sequenced in a study of cytomegalovirus exposure and HLA in healthy donors listed by TCRdb under 2017. To prepare the library, the immunoSEQ multiplex PCR assay was applied. A mixture of 60 forward primers for TCR Vbeta segments and 13 reverse primers for TCR Jbeta segments was used in the multiplex PCR. TCRdb's version of the immuneACCESS table is confined to in-frame rearrangements and falls short of the full clone set. An unresolved V gene accounts for under half of the shortfall where checked; the remainder is of unknown origin. In this sample the table shows about 160,000 clones, approximately 77% of which occur a single time. The leading ten clones occupy around 3.5% of the sample. The sequenced sample consisted of PBMCs. These receptor sequences come from a man aged 25 to 40 in good health and CMV-seropositive.

The CDR3 bases are TGTGCCAGCAGCTTTACAGGGGGCCCTCAAACCGGGGAGCTGTTTTTT. This codes for CASSFTGGPQTGELFF. The V and J genes are TRBV5-6 and TRBJ2-2, with 9 positions matching TRBD1. The CDR3 sequence is 16 residues long. The germline V gene has CDR1 SGHDT and CDR2 YYEEEE. With V trimmed by 2 bases and J by 5 bases, 7 bases remained unmatched.

The rearrangement uses TRBV7-2 and TRBJ1-4; tentatively, D is TRBD1 (6 bases). Trimming shortened V by 5 bases and J by 6 bases, and 10 bases separated the two germline ends. There are 13 residues in the CDR3. Germline V gives CDR1 SGHTA, CDR2 FQGNSA. The CDR3 is CASSVRTDEKLFF. The CDR3 DNA reads as TGTGCCAGCAGCGTCCGGACAGATGAAAAACTGTTTTTT.

This chain uses TRBV11-2 with TRBJ1-1; D perhaps matches TRBD1 (5 bases). This CDR3 has 13 residues. Trimming pared 4 bases from V and 1 base from J, leaving 7 bases between. CDR1 and CDR2 (germline): SGHAT, FQNNGV. The CDR3 nucleotides read TGTGCCAGCAGCTCACAGGCGAACACTGAAGCTTTCTTT. Protein: CASSSQANTEAFF.

The chain employs TRBV19 and TRBJ1-1; D unresolved. Germline values: CDR1 LNHDA, CDR2 SQIVND (reference sequence). The CDR3 has 15 amino acids. V was clipped by 1 base and J by 4 bases, with 13 bases between them. This CDR3 is CASSIGGRGSTEAFF. CDR3 nucleotide sequence: TGTGCCAGTAGTATAGGCGGCAGAGGGAGCACTGAAGCTTTCTTT.

Comment on this clone: The identical CDR3 is also encoded by other nucleotide sequences in the sample. The chain employs TRBV19 and TRBJ2-3; weak D call: TRBD2 (6 bases). This CDR3 has 15 amino acids. The V end was cut by 0 bases, the J end by 0 bases, with 7 bases between. Germline values: CDR1 LNHDA, CDR2 SQIVND (reference sequence). The chain's CDR3 is CASSIEGTSTDTQYF. The CDR3 nucleotides are TGTGCCAGTAGTATAGAGGGGACTAGCACAGATACGCAGTATTTT.